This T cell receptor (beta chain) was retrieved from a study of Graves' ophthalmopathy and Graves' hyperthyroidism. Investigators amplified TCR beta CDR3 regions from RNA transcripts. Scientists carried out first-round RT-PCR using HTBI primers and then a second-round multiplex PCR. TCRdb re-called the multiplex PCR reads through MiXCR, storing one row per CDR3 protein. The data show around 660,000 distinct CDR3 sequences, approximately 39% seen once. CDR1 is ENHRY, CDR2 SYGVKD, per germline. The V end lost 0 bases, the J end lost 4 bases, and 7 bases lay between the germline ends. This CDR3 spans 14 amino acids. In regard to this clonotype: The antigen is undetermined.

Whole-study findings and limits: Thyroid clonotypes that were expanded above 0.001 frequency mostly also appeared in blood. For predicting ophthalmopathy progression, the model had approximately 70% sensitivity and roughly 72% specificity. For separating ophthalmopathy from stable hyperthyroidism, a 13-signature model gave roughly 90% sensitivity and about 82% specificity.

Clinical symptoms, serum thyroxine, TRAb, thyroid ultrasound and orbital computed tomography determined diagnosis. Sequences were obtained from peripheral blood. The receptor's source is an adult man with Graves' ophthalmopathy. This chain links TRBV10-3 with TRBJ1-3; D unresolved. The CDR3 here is CAISESTDGNTIYF. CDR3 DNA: TGTGCCATCAGTGAGTCGACCGACGGAAACACCATATATTTT.